The 18 T cell receptor beta chains listed next were all sequenced from one sample in a study of immune evolution from preneoplasia to lung adenocarcinoma. Sequencing used immunoSEQ multiplex PCR; TCRdb keeps in-frame clones, though not all of them. The sample has 3,500 or so clones; over 75% are singletons. Sequenced material: FFPE invasive lung adenocarcinoma tissue. The receptor set was obtained from a person aged 45-60 years with lung adenocarcinoma.

This clone was counted a few times. The chain couples TRBV19 to TRBJ1-5, with 7 bases identical to TRBD1. J was trimmed by 3 bases and V by 1 base; bases with no gene match: 6. Germline CDR1 LNHDA, CDR2 SQIVND (reference sequence). This CDR3 comprises 16 residues. The CDR3 DNA reads as TGTGCCAGTAGTATAGGAGGGGGCGCGGTCAATCAGCCCCAGCATTTT. Translating gives CASSIGGGAVNQPQHF.

Written as DNA, the CDR3 is TGTGCCAGCAGCTTAGCGGTCGGTGGGGGCTACGAGCAGTACTTC. Translated: CASSLAVGGGYEQYF. J is TRBJ2-7 and V is TRBV7-2; D possibly uses TRBD1 or TRBD2 (5 bases each). This CDR3 spans 15 amino acids. Germline V CDR1 and CDR2: SGHTA, FQGNSA. Trimming stripped 0 bases from V and 3 bases from J, with 12 bases between.

This clone has only a few counts. V and J are TRBV5-1 and TRBJ2-1; a weak D match, TRBD2 (6 bases). Germline loops: CDR1 SGHRS, CDR2 YFSETQ. This CDR3 comprises 16 residues. V lost 1 base and J 1 base, leaving 12 bases between the germline ends. The CDR3 DNA reads as TGCGCCAGCAGCTTGTTTATGGGGGGTTCCTACAATGAGCAGTTCTTC. Amino acids: CASSLFMGGSYNEQFF.

The chain combines TRBV5-5 with TRBJ2-5; the D gene could be TRBD1 or TRBD2 (6 bases each). This CDR3 has 16 amino acids. Trimming cost V 4 bases and J 2 bases, with 18 bases left between them. CDR1 and CDR2 from the germline V gene are SGHKS and YYEKEE (reference sequence). The DNA for the CDR3 is TGTGCCAGCAGCCCCCCCTCCGGGGGCGTACAAGAGACCCAGTACTTC. It is translated as CASSPPSGGVQETQYF.

With regard to this clone: At one end the junction does not follow the germline gene, possibly because of a read error. The chain links TRBV28 to TRBJ2-1; no definite D call. CDR3 size: 14 residues. Germline CDR1 reads MDHEN; CDR2 reads SYDVKM. The CDR3 spells CASSLGSSYDEQFF. The CDR3 region has the DNA TGTGCCAGCAGCTTGGGGTCCTCCTACGATGAGCAGTTCTTC.

V usage is TRBV10-3 and J usage is TRBJ2-1; a weak D match, TRBD1 (5 bases). CDR1 is ENHRY and CDR2 is SYGVKD in the germline V gene. The CDR3 loop spans 15 amino acids. Trimming took 4 bases from V and 6 from J, leaving 16 bases between them. CDR3 nucleotides: TGTGCCATCAGTGCACCCCAGGGATCATCCAATGAGCAGTTCTTC. Translation: CAISAPQGSSNEQFF.

The chain joins TRBV7-3 to TRBJ2-1, with 8 bases identical to TRBD2. With V trimmed by 6 bases and J by 8 bases, 9 bases remained unmatched. The length of the CDR3 is 14 residues. Germline V gene lookup returns CDR1 SGHTA and CDR2 FQGTGA. CDR3: CASRLAGGSDEQFF. The CDR3 DNA is TGTGCCAGCAGGTTGGCGGGAGGCAGCGATGAGCAGTTCTTC.

The J gene is TRBJ1-1, the V gene TRBV2, with no clear D. The CDR3 has 14 residues. CDR1 SNHLY and CDR2 FYNNEI come from the germline V gene. Trimming left V 3 bases short and J 8 bases short, with 16 bases between. CDR3 amino acids: CASSDRIEEDEAFF. For the CDR3, the DNA is TGTGCCAGCAGTGACCGGATTGAAGAGGACGAAGCTTTCTTT.

The V call is TRBV27, the J call TRBJ2-1, with 10 bases aligning to TRBD2. The CDR3 covers 17 residues. Unmatched junction bases numbered 5, after V lost 0 bases and J lost 3 bases. Germline CDR1 MNHEY, CDR2 SMNVEV (reference sequence). The DNA for the CDR3 is TGTGCCAGCAGTTTATCGGCTAGCGGGAGAAACTACAATGAGCAGTTCTTC. It specifies CASSLSASGRNYNEQFF.

In its sample, this clone was seen once. The CDR3 protein is CASSKTGDYGYTF. The DNA for the CDR3 is TGTGCCAGCAGTAAGACAGGCGACTATGGCTACACCTTC. J is TRBJ1-2 and V is TRBV6-6, with D maybe TRBD1 (6 bases). Germline V lookup: CDR1 MNHNY, CDR2 SVGAGI (reference sequence). The CDR3 has 13 residues. Trimming removed 5 bases from V and 3 bases from J, with 10 bases in between.

This clone was picked up a small number of times. The chain carries TRBV18 and TRBJ1-5; weak D call: TRBD1 (5 bases). Trimming cost V 2 bases and J 1 base, with 18 bases left between them. CDR3 length equals 18 residues. Looked up from germline, CDR1 is KGHSH and CDR2 is LQKENI. This CDR3 is CASSPRAQGVQSNQPQHF. DNA of the CDR3: TGTGCCAGCTCACCAAGAGCACAAGGGGTTCAGAGCAATCAGCCCCAGCATTTT.

The chain couples TRBV11-2 to TRBJ1-5; D unresolved. CDR1 and CDR2 (germline): SGHAT, FQNNGV. This CDR3 region has 14 residues. The V and J ends lost 3 bases and 2 bases respectively, with 8 bases between them. CDR3 amino acids: CASSLDGGNQPQHF. The CDR3 DNA follows: TGTGCCAGCAGCTTGGACGGGGGCAATCAGCCCCAGCATTTT.

The gene calls are TRBV5-4 and TRBJ2-7, with TRBD1 as a possible D gene (6 bases). CDR3 length equals 16 residues. Germline V gene data show CDR1 as SGHNT and CDR2 as YYREEE (reference sequence). Trimming removed 0 bases from V and 1 base from J, with 14 bases in between. The CDR3 DNA reads as TGTGCCAGCAGCTTGGACGGACAGTCTTTTTCCTACGAGCAGTACTTC. As protein: CASSLDGQSFSYEQYF.

This rearrangement joins TRBV2 to TRBJ1-3; 8 nucleotides match TRBD1. In germline, CDR1 is SNHLY, CDR2 FYNNEI. The CDR3 totals 16 residues. V shed 6 bases, J shed 0 bases, and the junction held 7 bases outside the gene matches. CDR3 sequence (DNA): TGTGCCAGCAGGGGAAGGACAGGGTTCTCTGGAAACACCATATATTTT. It yields the protein CASRGRTGFSGNTIYF.

The gene calls are TRBV6-1 and TRBJ2-7, with 8 bases matching TRBD1. The junction had 3 bases not matched to a gene; V was cut back by 6 bases and J by 2 bases. Germline CDR1 and CDR2: MNHNS and SASEGT. The CDR3 has 13 residues. The CDR3 sequence: CASRKQGAYEQYF. In nucleotides, the CDR3 is TGTGCCAGCAGAAAACAGGGGGCCTACGAGCAGTACTTC.

The CDR3 loop reads CASSRVNEQFF. In nucleotides, the CDR3 is TGTGCCAGCAGCCGAGTAAATGAGCAGTTCTTC. J is TRBJ2-1 and V is TRBV11-1; D is ambiguous. Germline values: CDR1 SGHAT, CDR2 FQDESV (reference sequence). The CDR3 has 11 residues. V lost 5 bases, J lost 7 bases, and 6 bases lay in between.

The chain recombines TRBV6-4 with TRBJ2-7; possible D gene TRBD1, 6 bases. Germline values: CDR1 MRHNA, CDR2 SNTAGT. V lost 6 bases to trimming and J lost 5 bases, with 20 bases between them. This CDR3 comprises 15 residues. The DNA of the CDR3 is TGTGCCAGCAGGTCATCCTACAGGGAATTCAACGAGCAGTACTTC. Translating gives CASRSSYREFNEQYF.

A few counts support this clone. The chain has TRBV11-2 and TRBJ2-5; a weak D match, TRBD1 (9 bases). In germline, CDR1 is SGHAT, CDR2 FQNNGV. The CDR3 length is 17 residues. V lost 5 bases and J lost 4, with 23 bases in between. The CDR3 here is CASSPQGAGGRGETQYF. For the CDR3, the DNA is TGTGCCAGCAGCCCACAGGGGGCGGGGGGCCGGGGAGAGACCCAGTACTTC.